The TCR beta chain described here comes from a study of cytomegalovirus exposure and HLA in healthy donors (dated by TCRdb to about 2017). Notes on the research overall: In an earlier analysis of under 600 of the donors, 276 Gb of sequence data and 117 million unique TCR beta sequences from 180 million or so T cells were reported. An early release that covered roughly 600 HLA-typed donors contained about 300 gigabases of sequencing data and 85 million to 100 million unique TCR sequences. Of the roughly 410 genotyped donors, 75% to 85% were placed in the genetic ancestry cluster associated with self-reported Caucasian donors. The aim of the study was to test whether cataloging public T cell receptors could identify signatures of past pathogen exposure. The study used immunosequencing to profile the T cell repertoires of approximately 690 subjects and linked those repertoires to cytomegalovirus serostatus. A separate validation cohort of 90 to 150 different subjects was used in addition to the roughly 640-subject first cohort. High-throughput TCR immunosequencing, statistical association of individual TCRs with disease status, and machine learning were combined to predict cytomegalovirus infection status. To study patterns of TCR occurrence, a later analysis re-analyzed previously published TCR beta repertoires from 650 to 750 donors and added high-resolution HLA genotyping. Rather than using new phenotypic data, the later analysis identified candidate immune exposures from TCR beta sequences and from how often those sequences occurred across donors. In an earlier analysis of 500 to 650 of the donors, high-throughput TCR beta sequencing was used to judge whether each TCR beta V gene segment behaved as functional or pseudogenic. Donor age, sex, ethnicity and CMV serostatus were compiled alongside the repertoire data. In a later genetic analysis, genome-wide SNP genotypes for about 55% of the roughly 670 donors were used, and that subset was treated as a discovery cohort. All discovery cohort repertoires had been generated on a single sequencing platform. Both class I and class II loci were covered by HLA typing, at four-digit resolution. Typing coverage differed by locus: A, B, C, DRB1 and DQB1 were typed in about 620-640 donors, DQA1 in about 500, DPA1 in some 600, and DPB1 in roughly 450. Five DR-DQ haplotypes were treated as single units for association and clustering because of strong linkage in the cohort. Among 300 to 450 genotyped donors of the cohort, an average of approximately 240,000 unique TCR beta nucleotide sequences were sequenced per donor, around a sixth of them non-productive.

On this clone: The antigen it recognizes is unknown. Compared with germline, one end of the junction differs, possibly owing to a read error.

Preparation of the library involved the immunoSEQ multiplex PCR assay. The multiplex PCR relied on a mix of 60 forward primers for TCR Vbeta segments and 13 reverse primers for TCR Jbeta segments. The CDR3 region of rearranged TCR beta genes was amplified from genomic DNA by a multiplex PCR assay. Amplified TCR beta libraries were sequenced as 87-base-pair reads on the Illumina HiSeq System. Regarding the original processing steps: In a later analysis, roughly 80 million unique TCR beta chains were counted across the approximately 670 repertoires, and roughly 11 million of these chains were shared by at least two donors. To remove PCR and sequencing errors, raw reads were error-corrected and collapsed into unique sequences using a nearest-neighbor algorithm that merged closely related sequences. CDR3 sequences were aligned to IMGT reference sequences to assign V, D and J gene segments. For a sequence to be retained, a match of at least six nucleotides was required to both a V gene segment and a J gene segment. Rearrangements were classified as productive when the CDR3 lacked stop codons and remained in frame with V and J, and all other rearrangements were classified as non-productive. Following IMGT convention, CDR3 was defined as the stretch from the second conserved V-encoded cysteine up to the conserved J-encoded phenylalanine. Sequences without an unambiguous match to a single V gene segment were excluded from the earlier analysis of 587 of the donors. In an earlier analysis of around 600 of the donors, V segments were called functional above 56.7% productive rearrangements and were called segregating when the between-donor standard deviation exceeded 5%. A statistical classification framework was built for diagnosing cytomegalovirus status from the catalog of TCR beta chain sequences. V and J gene assignment, in a later analysis, came from comparing TCR nucleotide sequences with IMGT/GENE-DB human TR gene sequences. In a later analysis, CDR3 sequences and most-parsimonious VDJ recombination scenarios were assigned using the TCRdist pipeline. A later analysis defined each TCR beta chain by its CDR3 amino acid sequence plus V-gene family, and excluded reads lacking a unique V-gene family. To address suspected cross-contamination and a sequencing artifact, a later analysis removed some 620 highly shared, low-generation-probability nucleotide sequences. A later analysis calculated a clonal expansion index for each public chain from normalized within-repertoire ranks of inferred template counts. Generation probabilities in a later analysis came from a VDJ recombination model fitted to out-of-frame rearrangements, and those results were checked against IGoR. Hypergeometric tests were used in a later analysis to score TCR-TCR, TCR-HLA and TCR-CMV co-occurrence, with a repertoire-size bias correction applied to the TCR pairs. To estimate false discovery rates, a later analysis permuted the HLA or CMV assignments 20 times. In a later analysis, co-occurring TCRs were grouped with DBSCAN, and TCRdist sequence similarity was added when clustering was performed within HLA-allele-positive subsets. Repertoires with fewer than 30,000 or more than 120,000 public chains, plus five repertoires with anomalous nucleotide sharing, were excluded from co-occurrence clustering. TCRdb stores this immuneACCESS table with in-frame sequences only. Part of the clones is absent; in the studies checked, under half of the shortfall reflects unresolved V genes, and no reason is known for the rest. D and trimming were read from the DNA, whereas the V and J calls and clone size are those reported in that table. This sample is represented by fewer than 150,000 clones; approximately 80% of them were singletons. The ten largest clones take up about 5% of the sample.

The CDR3 contains 16 residues, cysteine and phenylalanine counted. The DNA shown is the 48-base CDR3, in frame from base 1. The germline V gene specifies MNHEY as CDR1 and SVGAGI as CDR2. Summary of the overall study and its limitations: According to the authors, the approach could potentially be generalized to other disease states and immunological phenotypes. The classifier was reported to diagnose cytomegalovirus status with high specificity and sensitivity in both the original and validation cohorts. Sequencing depth was assumed to be roughly uniform across donors in the presence/absence analyses, though that assumption may not hold. In this cohort, only TCR beta chains were sequenced, and detectable features were limited by the absence of alpha or paired-chain data. A cluster of highly shared sequence variants was judged likely to be a technical artifact of the sequencing pipeline. A later analysis found that most CMV-associated TCR beta chains appeared HLA-restricted, with HLA associations seemingly driven largely by CMV exposure. Because counts were too low, fewer than 20 rarely observed V segments, including chromosome 9 orphons, were excluded from the earlier analysis of some 540 of the donors. Specific HLA alleles were associated with 15,000 to 20,000 TCR beta sequences at a false discovery rate of 0.05 in a later analysis. In a later analysis, HLA-associated TCR beta chains showed more clonal expansion and lower generation probabilities than non-associated chains that were equally common. In a later genetic analysis, a missense DCLRE1C variant was associated with V-gene and J-gene trimming of TCR beta chains, and the association was replicated in an independent cohort. In a later analysis, the rate of TCR association differed among HLA loci, with DRB1 alleles having the most associated TCRs and HLA-C alleles having the fewest. Because the 87-base-pair reads could not distinguish some IMGT-functional V segments, including TRBV6-2 and TRBV6-3, those segments were excluded. Most TCR sequences were observed very rarely across donors, whereas some public TCRs were present in many individuals. Assigning TCR associations to individual alleles was difficult when HLA alleles, especially DR and DQ, strongly co-occurred. HLA typing was unavailable for some donors at each locus, so association tests used only the typed subset. A later analysis reported that several top co-occurrence clusters appeared linked to parvovirus B19, influenza, CMV and Epstein-Barr virus. A few of the identified cytomegalovirus-associated TCR beta chains were confirmed in vitro to be specific for cytomegalovirus antigens. A further reported finding was that TCR beta sequences accurately predicted the HLA-A and HLA-B alleles for most subjects in the first cohort. CMV serostatus was the only immune exposure information available for the cohort. Compared with the approximately 600-donor mean, donors in an Asian-associated ancestry cluster had fewer N-insertions in productive TCRs, according to a later genetic analysis. In an earlier analysis of about 550 of the donors, most TCR beta V segments were observed in productive rearrangements about 90% or about 30% of the time, broadly matching IMGT annotations. Correlated functional status among segregating V segments might be attributable to linkage disequilibrium, but an unknown experimental factor could not be ruled out. In the study, 150 to 200 TCR beta chains were listed as associated with cytomegalovirus.

The cohort was made up of approximately 670 healthy bone marrow donors. All cohort members were sampled while nominally healthy, although unrecorded immune exposures were likely present. The donor was CMV seropositive and was included in the group of 289 seropositive cohort members. Each donor provided a peripheral blood sample, and peripheral blood mononuclear cells were used for TCR beta sequencing. Genomic DNA was extracted from the blood cell samples with the Qiagen DNeasy Blood Extraction Kit. The specimen sequenced was PBMCs. This receptor chain uses TRBV6-5 and TRBJ1-1, and TRBD1 aligns with 10 junction nucleotides. This receptor was obtained from a man aged 50 or older in good health and CMV-seropositive. The CDR3 is CASGYTDRGLNTEAFF. The nucleotide sequence reads as follows: TGTGCCAGCGGTTACACCGACAGGGGGCTGAACACTGAAGCTTTCTTT.